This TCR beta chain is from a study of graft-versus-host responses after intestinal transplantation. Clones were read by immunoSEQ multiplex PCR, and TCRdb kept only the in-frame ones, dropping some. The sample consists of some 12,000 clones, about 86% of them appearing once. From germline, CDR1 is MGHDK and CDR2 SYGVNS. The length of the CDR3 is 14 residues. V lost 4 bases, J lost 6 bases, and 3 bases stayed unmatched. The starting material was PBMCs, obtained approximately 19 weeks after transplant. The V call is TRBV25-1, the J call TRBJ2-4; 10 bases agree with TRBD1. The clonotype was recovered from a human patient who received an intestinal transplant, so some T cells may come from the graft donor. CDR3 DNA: TGTGCCAGCAGTGGGGACAGGGGAACAAACATTCAGTACTTC. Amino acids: CASSGDRGTNIQYF.